This T cell receptor beta chain was observed in a study of T cells after yellow fever vaccination. TCRdb independently ran MiXCR on the 5' RACE reads; one entry per CDR3 protein. The sample shows approximately 580,000 distinct CDR3 sequences, less than 20% of them seen only once. Germline assignment: CDR1 SGHRS and CDR2 YFSETQ. The CDR3 is 15 residues long. The V end was cut by 0 bases, the J end by 7 bases, with 16 bases between. This clonotype has only a few counts. The receptor was derived from a man aged 18 to 30 who received the YFV17D yellow fever vaccine. The rearrangement joins TRBV5-1 to TRBJ1-1; D is ambiguous. The sample in question was PBMCs, obtained 5 days after the first yellow fever vaccination. The CDR3: CASSLASGLRDEAFF. DNA for the CDR3: TGCGCCAGCAGCTTGGCGTCTGGGCTACGTGATGAAGCTTTCTTT.